One and the same sample provided the 5 T cell receptor beta chains below, sequenced in a study of blood T cell repertoires in COVID-19 (dated by TCRdb to the early 2020s). The library was generated by the immunoSEQ multiplex PCR assay. As stored in TCRdb, this immuneACCESS dataset retains in-frame rearrangements with V and J assigned. A fraction of the clones does not appear; measured against another copy, unresolved V genes explain less than half of the discrepancy, and the remainder lacks a known reason. The sample yields roughly 120,000 clones; 86% were counted once. The ten largest clonotypes hold around 5% of the sample. Source material: peripheral blood. These TCRs come from a human donor in a cohort sampled during active COVID-19.

The V and J genes are TRBV18 and TRBJ2-7, with TRBD1 identical over 7 bases. The junction had 9 bases not matched to a gene; V was cut back by 2 bases and J by 2 bases. The CDR3 extends over 16 amino acids. Germline V gene sequence: CDR1 KGHSH, CDR2 LQKENI. The CDR3 region is CASSPFEQGTTYEQYF. For the CDR3, the DNA is TGTGCCAGCTCACCATTTGAACAGGGGACGACCTACGAGCAGTACTTC.

This sequence joins TRBV28 and TRBJ2-4, with a tentative D call TRBD1 (6 bases). CDR3 length equals 14 residues. V lost 7 bases, J lost 0 bases, and 10 bases lay in between. The germline gives CDR1 MDHEN, CDR2 SYDVKM. The CDR3 DNA follows: TGTGCCAGCATTGAGGGGGTAGCCAAAAACATTCAGTACTTC. Residues: CASIEGVAKNIQYF.

The V gene is TRBV6-6, the J gene TRBJ1-1; no reliable D call. Trimming removed 8 bases at V and 4 bases at J, with 14 bases between. Germline V gives CDR1 MNHNY, CDR2 SVGAGI (reference sequence). CDR3 length: 13 amino acids. The CDR3 DNA reads TGTGCCAGCCAGTACAGTCCCGGCACTGAAGCTTTCTTT. Protein: CASQYSPGTEAFF.

This clone was seen once. This chain connects TRBV27 to TRBJ2-7; the match to TRBD1 covers 7 bases. Germline trimming cut 9 bases from V and 3 bases from J; bases unmatched to any gene: 5. Germline-derived CDR1 and CDR2 are MNHEY and SMNVEV (reference sequence). This CDR3 spans 12 amino acids. In DNA form, the CDR3 reads TGTGCCAGTCGGGACAGTTTCTACGAGCAGTACTTC. Residues: CASRDSFYEQYF.

V is TRBV10-1 and J is TRBJ1-4; 7 bases match TRBD1. The CDR3 has 13 amino acids. The germline gives CDR1 WNHNN, CDR2 SYGVQD (reference sequence). V shed 8 bases, J shed 4 bases, and the junction held 4 bases outside the gene matches. The CDR3 region has the DNA TGCGCCAGCCAAAGGGACAGTAATGAAAAACTGTTTTTT. It is translated as CASQRDSNEKLFF.